Described below is a single T cell receptor (beta chain) sequence and its context. Its antigen is unknown. The sample carries other DNA sequences with the same CDR3. The entry originates in a study of cytomegalovirus exposure and HLA in healthy donors. Study outcomes and limitations: The authors listed 164 TCR beta chains as cytomegalovirus-associated. The study carried out a later analysis of TCR beta sequences. It associated approximately 15,000 of them with specific HLA alleles at a false discovery rate of 0.05. An analysis that came later showed most CMV-associated TCR beta chains appearing HLA-restricted.

With 4 bases removed from V and 5 bases from J, the gap between germline ends came to 26 bases. The CDR3 runs to 17 residues. Per the germline V gene, CDR1 is SQVTM and CDR2 is ANQGSEA. PCR was performed using 60 Vbeta and 13 Jbeta primers. The data were produced by immunoSEQ multiplex PCR, yet TCRdb's version contains in-frame clones alone and is incomplete. The profile shows approximately 160,000 clones, roughly 84% of them singletons. Sequencing input: PBMCs. The TCR comes from a boy under 10 years old in good health and CMV-seronegative. V and J are TRBV29-1 and TRBJ2-5; a possible D gene is TRBD1 (6 bases). CDR3 bases: TGCAGCGTTGGTCTCCTTACCGGGACAACAATTCAGGAGACCCAGTACTTC. Translated, it gives CSVGLLTGTTIQETQYF.